This T cell receptor beta chain was identified during a study of CD8+CD57+ T cells in acquired aplastic anemia. Study overall: About 10 million reads were obtained on average for healthy donor CD4+ cells. Findings and caveats of the study: It was found that more than 25 CD8+ CDR3 sequences were shared between patients and controls.

CDR3 length: 14 residues. V dropped 4 bases and J dropped 7 bases, with 13 bases sitting between them. Per germline, CDR1 KGHDR and CDR2 SFDVKD. A remark on this clonotype: Its target is unknown.

CDR3 and TCR beta VDJ profiling relied on genomic DNA as the template. One entry per CDR3 protein, called by TCRdb with MiXCR from the reads. This sample carries a few hundred thousand distinct CDR3 sequences, 60% to 65% of them seen once, and the ten largest clones take less than 30%. The receptor was derived from a human donor in good health. The chain uses TRBV24-1 and TRBJ1-5, with D hard to call. Source material: sorted CD4+, CD8+, or CD8+CD57+ T cells (not recorded which) from PBMCs. CDR3 coding DNA: TGTGCCACCAGTGACCCCCGAAGCGAACAGCCCCAGCATTTT. As protein: CATSDPRSEQPQHF.